The clone carrying this T cell receptor (beta chain) was counted only a few times. TCRdb's copy holds only in-frame clones and misses some; the assay was immunoSEQ multiplex PCR. This table has 95,000 to 150,000 clones, roughly four fifths appearing once. Germline loops: CDR1 SNHLY, CDR2 FYNNEI. This CDR3 region has 11 residues. V was cut by 5 bases and J by 0 bases, with 2 bases left in between. The data stem from a study of blood T cell repertoires in COVID-19. Whole-study context: COVID-19 samples from acute and convalescent phases originated in the United States, Italy and Spain. Nucleic acid was either cDNA or gDNA, and it came from T cells, B-cell-depleted T cells, or PBMCs.

This TCR came from a human donor in a cohort sampled during active COVID-19. The specimen sequenced was peripheral blood. The rearrangement links TRBV2 to TRBJ2-7, with unresolved D. The CDR3 reads CASSHSYEQYF. CDR3 nucleotides: TGTGCCAGCAGTCACTCCTACGAGCAGTACTTC.